This TCR beta chain appears in the sequencing data of a study of breast tumors, draining lymph nodes, adjacent tissues. Study outcomes and limitations: That most tumor T cells come from lymph nodes remained unproven. Findings are consistent with lymph node origin and intratumoral expansion of most tumor T cells. Compared with lymph nodes, tumors were less diverse; compared with nontumor tissue, more. Tumor and nontumor repertoires were significantly more similar in luminal-like than in basal-like breast cancer.

TCRdb re-called the multiplex PCR reads with MiXCR, one entry per CDR3 protein. Of 75,000 to 100,000 distinct CDR3 sequences listed, approximately 20% were seen once; the top ten hold about 2.2%. Axillary draining lymph nodes of breast cancer patients supplied the node samples. The V gene lost 9 bases and the J gene lost 1 base, with 18 bases spanning the gap. CDR1 is WNHNN and CDR2 is SYGVQD in the germline V gene (reference sequence). CDR3 length: 15 amino acids. This clonotype occurred many times. Its antigen is unidentified. The receptor comes from a female donor with breast cancer. Some clones in this sample may be carry-over from other donors' samples. The chain is built from TRBV10-1 and TRBJ1-2; D gene ambiguous. Material: axillary lymph node tissue. The CDR3 sequence is CARYRTVRNNYGYTF. The CDR3 bases are TGCGCCAGATATCGCACCGTCAGGAATAACTATGGCTACACCTTC.